This TCR beta chain was identified in a study of blood T cell repertoires in COVID-19. About the research overall: Whether acute or convalescent, the COVID-19 samples came from the United States, Italy and Spain. The analysed material was cDNA or gDNA that came from T cells, B-cell-depleted T cells, or PBMCs.

The ends were cut back, 1 base at V and 12 bases at J, with 19 bases in the middle. This CDR3 is 16 amino acids long. Germline CDR1 reads LGHDT; CDR2 reads YNNKEL (reference sequence). In the study's own analysis: Amplifying reference gene primers gave estimates of nucleated cell counts. Sequencing was performed with immunoSEQ multiplex PCR; in TCRdb, only in-frame clones are kept and a portion is missing. V and J calls and clone size are given by that table; D and trimming were obtained from the DNA. In the table there are about 310,000 clones, approximately 86% of which are singletons. Sequenced material: peripheral blood. The chain joins TRBV3-1 (or the pseudogene TRBV3-2) to TRBJ1-6; possible D gene TRBD1, 6 bases. The source of this sequence is a man in his 70s with acute or convalescent COVID-19. In DNA, the CDR3 is TGTGCCAGCAGCCAAGGTTTTAGCGTACAGGGCGAACCCCTCCACTTT. Translation gives CASSQGFSVQGEPLHF.